The clone carrying this T cell receptor (beta chain) was recorded once. This entry comes from a study of PD-L1 blockade in urothelial cancer. Overall study context: The analyses of blood took place 3 weeks (second dose) and 6 weeks after treatment start. Researchers found blood samples held a median of 141,255 T cells.

The V and J ends lost 6 bases and 6 bases respectively, with 21 bases between them. The CDR3 is 15 amino acids. Germline V gives CDR1 SGHAT, CDR2 FQNNGV. TCRdb keeps only in-frame clones here, not all; method: immunoSEQ multiplex PCR. The sample yields around 110,000 clones, around nine tenths seen once. As to time point: peripheral blood 6 weeks after treatment start. This sequence originates from a man aged 55-75 years with urothelial cancer. The chain couples TRBV11-2 to TRBJ2-7; tentative D call: TRBD1 (5 bases). Source: PBMCs, taken around atezolizumab (anti-PD-L1) treatment. CDR3 loop: CASSPPGQLGAEQYF. The CDR3 DNA reads TGTGCCAGCAGTCCCCCGGGTCAACTTGGGGCCGAGCAGTACTTC.